This is a list of T cell receptor beta chains from one sample in a study of vaccination effects on CD4 cells after COVID-19. Antigens of these TCRs are unknown. The data were produced by immunoSEQ multiplex PCR, yet TCRdb's version contains in-frame clones alone and is incomplete. The top ten clones hold over 6.5% of a sample with 43,000 or so clones, roughly 72% of them seen once. The source was CD4+ T cells from PBMCs cultured without peptide, collected after COVID-19 vaccination. All receptors come from a human donor who received a COVID-19 vaccine. CDR3s include the opening cysteine and the closing phenylalanine or tryptophan. Fields, in order: CDR3 protein, CDR3 DNA, V gene, J gene, clone size, D gene. The D gene is left open where the match is weak. Size is omitted from some rows. Given values are once, few, many or a class for expanded clones.

CDR3: CATRETGTMNTEAFF
DNA: TGTGCCACAAGGGAAACCGGGACCATGAACACTGAAGCTTTCTTT
V: TRBV19
J: TRBJ1-1
size: .
D: .

CDR3: CASSPTSGATGELFF
DNA: TGCGCCAGCAGCCCGACTAGCGGGGCCACAGGGGAGCTGTTTTTT
V: TRBV4-1
J: TRBJ2-2
size: .
D: TRBD2

CDR3: CASSSRGGTFANTGELFF
DNA: TGTGCCAGCAGCTCTAGGGGTGGGACGTTTGCGAACACCGGGGAGCTGTTTTTT
V: TRBV7-9
J: TRBJ2-2
size: .
D: .

CDR3: CASSQYTGGGIQYF
DNA: TGTGCCAGCAGCCAATATACAGGGGGGGGTATTCAGTACTTC
V: TRBV14
J: TRBJ2-4
size: .
D: .

CDR3: CASSTRLAGGTPDTQYF
DNA: TGTGCCAGCAGCACCAGACTAGCGGGGGGGACCCCAGATACGCAGTATTTT
V: TRBV7-2
J: TRBJ2-3
size: .
D: TRBD2

CDR3: CASKNLAGGRGTQYF
DNA: TGTGCCAGCAAAAATTTAGCGGGAGGGCGGGGTACGCAGTATTTT
V: TRBV2
J: TRBJ2-3
size: .
D: TRBD2

CDR3: CASSRGVQISYTF
DNA: TGTGCCAGCAGCAGGGGAGTACAGATTAGCTACACCTTC
V: TRBV12-3/TRBV12-4
J: TRBJ1-2
size: few
D: .

CDR3: CASSQDRGLAGITDTQYF
DNA: TGTGCCAGCAGCCAAGATCGGGGACTAGCGGGGATCACAGATACGCAGTATTTT
V: TRBV3-1/TRBV3-2
J: TRBJ2-3
size: .
D: TRBD2

CDR3: CAISESGGGIAKNIQYF
DNA: TGTGCCATCAGCGAGTCTGGGGGGGGGATTGCCAAAAACATTCAGTACTTC
V: TRBV10-3
J: TRBJ2-4
size: .
D: TRBD2

CDR3: CASSVSPGTDTQYF
DNA: TGTGCCAGCAGCGTATCTCCGGGGACAGATACGCAGTATTTT
V: TRBV9
J: TRBJ2-3
size: .
D: .

CDR3: CATSDFGGTGQGGWGEQFF
DNA: TGTGCCACCAGTGATTTTGGGGGGACGGGACAGGGGGGGTGGGGTGAGCAGTTCTTC
V: TRBV24-1
J: TRBJ2-1
size: .
D: TRBD1

CDR3: CSVLWGLNQPQHF
DNA: TGCAGCGTTTTATGGGGGCTGAATCAGCCCCAGCATTTT
V: TRBV29-1
J: TRBJ1-5
size: .
D: .

CDR3: CASREGGGFSGANVLTF
DNA: TGTGCCAGCAGAGAAGGGGGGGGGTTCTCTGGGGCCAACGTCCTGACTTTC
V: TRBV13
J: TRBJ2-6
size: .
D: .

CDR3: CASSLGHQTTGELFF
DNA: TGCGCCAGCAGCTTGGGTCACCAAACCACCGGGGAGCTGTTTTTT
V: TRBV5-1
J: TRBJ2-2
size: .
D: .

CDR3: CASSYRDRGTEAFF
DNA: TGCGCCAGCAGCTACCGGGACAGGGGAACTGAAGCTTTCTTT
V: TRBV5-1
J: TRBJ1-1
size: .
D: TRBD1